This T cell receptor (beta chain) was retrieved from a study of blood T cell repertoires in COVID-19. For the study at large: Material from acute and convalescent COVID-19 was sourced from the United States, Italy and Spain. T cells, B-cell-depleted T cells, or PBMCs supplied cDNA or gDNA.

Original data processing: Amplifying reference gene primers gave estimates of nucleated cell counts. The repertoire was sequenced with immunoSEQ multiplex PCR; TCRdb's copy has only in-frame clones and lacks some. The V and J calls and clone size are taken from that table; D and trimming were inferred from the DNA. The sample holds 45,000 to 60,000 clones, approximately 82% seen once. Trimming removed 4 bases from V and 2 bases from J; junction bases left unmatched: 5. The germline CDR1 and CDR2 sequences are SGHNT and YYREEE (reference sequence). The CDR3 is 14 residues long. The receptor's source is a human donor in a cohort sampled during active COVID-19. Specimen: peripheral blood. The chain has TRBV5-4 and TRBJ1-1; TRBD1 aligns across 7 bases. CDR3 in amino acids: CASSVTGPNTEAFF. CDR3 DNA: TGTGCCAGCAGCGTGACAGGGCCCAACACTGAAGCTTTCTTT.